These T cell receptor beta chains were read from a single sample in a study of blood T cell repertoires in COVID-19. The method was immunoSEQ multiplex PCR; TCRdb's version includes in-frame clones alone and lacks a portion of them. This sample carries more than 95,000 clones, roughly 72% of them seen once, and the ten largest clones take 4.5% to 6%. The material sequenced was peripheral blood. All receptors derive from a man at least 80 years old with COVID-19, enrolled during active disease. Both conserved end residues are part of each CDR3. A D gene is named only where the DNA matches it firmly. Size is stated for part of the rows, as once, few or many counts, or as a class when the clone is expanded.

d_gene,v_gene,abundance,j_gene,CDR3aa,CDR3nt
.,TRBV6-5,.,TRBJ1-5,CASSPGWQPQHF,TGTGCCAGCAGTCCCGGGTGGCAGCCCCAGCATTTT
.,TRBV10-3,few,TRBJ2-2,CAISEWRQTNTGELFF,TGTGCCATCAGTGAGTGGAGACAGACGAACACCGGGGAGCTGTTTTTT
.,TRBV4-1,once,TRBJ2-6,CASSQSPAGSSGANVLTF,TGCGCCAGCAGCCAGTCTCCGGCCGGGAGCTCTGGGGCCAACGTCCTGACTTTC
.,TRBV4-1,.,TRBJ2-1,CASSQVNRANEQFF,TGCGCCAGCAGCCAGGTTAACAGGGCCAATGAGCAGTTCTTC
TRBD2,TRBV6-1,.,TRBJ2-7,CASSEATGGPYEQYF,TGTGCCAGCAGTGAAGCGACGGGAGGGCCCTACGAGCAGTACTTC
.,TRBV13,once,TRBJ2-3,CASSWYSEGDTQYF,TGTGCCAGCAGCTGGTACTCGGAGGGGGATACGCAGTATTTT
TRBD1,TRBV5-1,.,TRBJ1-2,CASSLRDSRITNYGYTF,TGCGCCAGCAGCCTAAGGGACAGCAGGATTACTAACTATGGCTACACCTTC
TRBD1,TRBV6-6,.,TRBJ1-2,CASSPMGQNYGYTF,TGTGCCAGCAGTCCAATGGGACAGAACTATGGCTACACCTTC
.,TRBV20-1,.,TRBJ1-2,CSVVSTGYTF,TGCAGTGTGGTGTCTACGGGCTACACCTTC
.,TRBV29-1,few,TRBJ1-1,CSVVRVGNTEAFF,TGCAGCGTTGTTCGGGTAGGGAACACTGAAGCTTTCTTT
.,TRBV27,few,TRBJ2-5,CASSPLPPQETQYF,TGTGCCAGCAGTCCCCTCCCCCCGCAAGAGACCCAGTACTTC
.,TRBV5-6,.,TRBJ2-1,CASSPGAGEQFF,TGTGCCAGCAGCCCAGGGGCTGGTGAGCAGTTCTTC
.,TRBV28,.,TRBJ1-5,CASSSGNNQPQHF,TGTGCCAGCAGTTCAGGGAACAATCAGCCCCAGCATTTT
TRBD1,TRBV7-9,.,TRBJ1-1,CASSHDREPKAFF,TGTGCCAGCAGCCATGACAGGGAACCGAAAGCTTTCTTT
.,TRBV12-3/TRBV12-4,.,TRBJ1-1,CASSREGVTEAFF,TGTGCCAGCAGCCGAGAAGGGGTGACTGAAGCTTTCTTT
.,TRBV19,.,TRBJ1-5,CASSMGGTNQPQHF,TGTGCCAGTAGTATGGGGGGGACCAATCAGCCCCAGCATTTT
.,TRBV4-2,.,TRBJ1-5,CASSQEGRSNQPQHF,TGTGCCAGCAGCCAAGAAGGGAGAAGCAATCAGCCCCAGCATTTT
.,TRBV9,.,TRBJ2-3,CASSVLDYHSDTQYF,TGTGCCAGCAGCGTGCTGGACTACCACTCAGATACGCAGTATTTT
.,TRBV12-3/TRBV12-4,.,TRBJ1-1,CASSSPAGRGAFF,TGTGCCAGCAGTTCTCCTGCTGGCAGGGGTGCTTTCTTT
.,TRBV4-1,few,TRBJ1-2,CASSQDPGQGHYGYTF,TGCGCCAGCAGCCAAGATCCTGGTCAGGGGCACTATGGCTACACCTTC
.,TRBV18,.,TRBJ2-1,CASSPPGARSYNEQFF,TGTGCCAGCTCACCACCGGGGGCCCGCTCCTACAATGAGCAGTTCTTC
TRBD2,TRBV6-2/TRBV6-3,.,TRBJ2-2,CASSRLAGYTGELFF,TGTGCCAGCAGTCGACTAGCGGGGTACACCGGGGAGCTGTTTTTT
.,TRBV3-1/TRBV3-2,.,TRBJ2-3,CASSQDSASVTDTQYF,TGTGCCAGCAGCCAAGATAGTGCTAGCGTCACAGATACGCAGTATTTT
.,TRBV6-5,.,TRBJ1-1,CASRPRGNTEAFF,TGTGCCAGCAGACCCAGGGGCAACACTGAAGCTTTCTTT
TRBD2,TRBV7-2,.,TRBJ2-5,CASSFPGLVGGETQYF,TGTGCCAGCAGCTTCCCGGGACTAGTGGGGGGCGAGACCCAGTACTTC
TRBD1,TRBV4-1,.,TRBJ2-2,CASSPRVDRVDGELFF,TGCGCCAGCAGCCCGCGGGTGGACAGGGTGGACGGGGAGCTGTTTTTT
.,TRBV7-3,.,TRBJ2-2,CASSSRDGELFF,TGTGCCAGCAGCTCTCGGGACGGGGAGCTGTTTTTT
TRBD1,TRBV20-1,.,TRBJ1-5,CSASDRVGQPQHF,TGCAGTGCTAGTGACAGGGTCGGTCAGCCCCAGCATTTT
.,TRBV5-1,once,TRBJ2-2,CASSPDSRRNTGELFF,TGCGCCAGCAGCCCGGACTCCCGCCGGAACACCGGGGAGCTGTTTTTT
.,TRBV19,once,TRBJ2-1,CATRSRGTSLNEQFF,TGTGCCACCCGATCGCGAGGGACTTCCCTAAATGAGCAGTTCTTC
.,TRBV27,.,TRBJ2-3,CASSLTRTDTQYF,TGTGCCAGCAGTCTTACACGCACAGATACGCAGTATTTT
TRBD2,TRBV3-1/TRBV3-2,.,TRBJ2-2,CASTLGGRVGVAGELFF,TGTGCCAGCACCCTCGGCGGGAGGGTCGGGGTCGCCGGGGAGCTGTTTTTT
TRBD2,TRBV27,.,TRBJ2-1,CASSLGGAYNEQFF,TGTGCCAGCAGTTTAGGGGGGGCCTACAATGAGCAGTTCTTC
.,TRBV3-1/TRBV3-2,.,TRBJ1-3,CASSSTSSGNTIYF,TGTGCCAGCAGCTCGACAAGCTCTGGAAACACCATATATTTT
TRBD2,TRBV29-1,.,TRBJ2-1,CSVGTSGVVGAEQFF,TGCAGCGTTGGGACTAGCGGAGTGGTGGGCGCTGAGCAGTTCTTC
.,TRBV3-1/TRBV3-2,.,TRBJ2-3,CASRGGGDTQYF,TGTGCCAGCAGGGGCGGAGGAGATACGCAGTATTTT
.,TRBV5-1,.,TRBJ1-6,CASSLAKGSSSPLHF,TGCGCCAGCAGCTTGGCAAAGGGGTCCAGTTCACCCCTCCACTTT
.,TRBV20-1,.,TRBJ2-7,CSAPSAYEQYF,TGCAGTGCTCCGTCTGCCTACGAGCAGTACTTC
.,TRBV6-1,.,TRBJ2-5,CASSELGAQETQYF,TGTGCCAGCAGTGAATTGGGAGCGCAAGAGACCCAGTACTTC
TRBD2,TRBV28,few,TRBJ2-5,CASSLSLAGVQETQYF,TGTGCCAGCAGTTTATCCCTAGCGGGGGTACAAGAGACCCAGTACTTC
.,TRBV4-2,.,TRBJ1-1,CASGSGWLLSNTEAFF,TGTGCCAGCGGCTCAGGCTGGTTGTTATCAAACACTGAAGCTTTCTTT
TRBD1,TRBV2,few,TRBJ2-2,CASIGQGANTGELFF,TGTGCCAGCATTGGACAGGGGGCGAACACCGGGGAGCTGTTTTTT
.,TRBV9,.,TRBJ2-3,CASSVGLAATDTQYF,TGTGCCAGCAGCGTAGGGTTAGCGGCCACAGATACGCAGTATTTT
TRBD1,TRBV15,once,TRBJ2-1,CATSRDLNRDRGMNEQFF,TGTGCCACCAGCAGAGATCTGAATAGGGACAGGGGAATGAATGAGCAGTTCTTC
TRBD1,TRBV30,few,TRBJ1-2,CGTGWNYGYTF,TGTGGGACAGGGTGGAACTATGGCTACACCTTC
.,TRBV19,.,TRBJ2-2,CASRRTGELFF,TGTGCCAGTAGAAGGACAGGGGAGCTGTTTTTT
.,TRBV3-1/TRBV3-2,.,TRBJ1-6,CASSQEQGNSPLHF,TGTGCCAGCAGTCAAGAACAGGGCAATTCACCCCTCCACTTT
TRBD1,TRBV6-5,.,TRBJ1-4,CASSLGQGNKKLFF,TGTGCCAGCAGTTTGGGACAGGGTAATAAAAAACTGTTTTTT
.,TRBV5-1,.,TRBJ1-2,CASSLRTRTSSINYGYTF,TGCGCCAGCAGCCTTCGTACCCGGACTTCGAGCATTAACTATGGCTACACCTTC
.,TRBV5-1,once,TRBJ2-1,CASSLTSAGEQFF,TGCGCCAGCAGCTTAACAAGCGCGGGGGAGCAGTTCTTC
TRBD1,TRBV7-3,few,TRBJ2-2,CASSPYRGPGELFF,TGTGCCAGCAGCCCATACAGGGGGCCCGGGGAGCTGTTTTTT
TRBD2,TRBV18,.,TRBJ2-1,CASSPYSGMNNEQFF,TGTGCCAGCTCACCATACAGCGGGATGAACAATGAGCAGTTCTTC
TRBD1,TRBV6-1,.,TRBJ1-5,CASSGVQGDPYSNQPQHF,TGTGCCAGCAGTGGAGTTCAGGGGGACCCTTATAGCAATCAGCCCCAGCATTTT
TRBD1,TRBV19,.,TRBJ1-1,CASRIPTGGRTEAFF,TGTGCCAGTAGAATCCCAACAGGGGGCAGGACTGAAGCTTTCTTT